This record concerns one TCR beta chain sequence. Its antigen is undetermined. Germline V gives CDR1 MNHEY, CDR2 SMNVEV (reference sequence). V gave up 0 bases and J gave up 4 bases, with 9 bases separating them. This CDR3 has 14 amino acids. The data stem from a study of T cell responses to AZD1222 COVID-19 vaccine. General study results and limits: Repertoire sampling happened only post peak T cell response.

Profiled with immunoSEQ multiplex PCR; TCRdb holds only in-frame clones, not every one. The sample lists about 130,000 clones, approximately 93% occurring once. This receptor was taken from an adult in good health. The V and J genes are TRBV27 and TRBJ2-5; no reliable D call. Specimen: peripheral blood, collected on day 0 of AZD1222 vaccination. CDR3 sequence reads: CASSLSWGGETQYF. As DNA, the CDR3 is TGTGCCAGCAGTTTATCATGGGGTGGAGAGACCCAGTACTTC.